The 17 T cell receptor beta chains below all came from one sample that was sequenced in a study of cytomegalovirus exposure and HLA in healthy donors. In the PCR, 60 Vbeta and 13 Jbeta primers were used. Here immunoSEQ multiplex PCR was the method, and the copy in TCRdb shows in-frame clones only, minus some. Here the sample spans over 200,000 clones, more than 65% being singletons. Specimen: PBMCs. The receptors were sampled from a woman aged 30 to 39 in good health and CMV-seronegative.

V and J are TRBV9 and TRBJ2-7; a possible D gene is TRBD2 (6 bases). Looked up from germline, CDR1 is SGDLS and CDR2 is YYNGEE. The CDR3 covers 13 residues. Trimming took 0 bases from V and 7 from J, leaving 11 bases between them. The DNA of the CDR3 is TGTGCCAGCAGCGTAGATCGGGAGACTGAGCAGTACTTC. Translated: CASSVDRETEQYF.

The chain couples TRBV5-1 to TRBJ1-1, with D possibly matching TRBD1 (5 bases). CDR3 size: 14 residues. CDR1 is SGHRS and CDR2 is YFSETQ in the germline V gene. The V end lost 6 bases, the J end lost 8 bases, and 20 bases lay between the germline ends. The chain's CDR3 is CASTSDLPTDEAFF. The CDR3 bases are TGCGCCAGCACCTCCGACCTACCGACAGACGAAGCTTTCTTT.

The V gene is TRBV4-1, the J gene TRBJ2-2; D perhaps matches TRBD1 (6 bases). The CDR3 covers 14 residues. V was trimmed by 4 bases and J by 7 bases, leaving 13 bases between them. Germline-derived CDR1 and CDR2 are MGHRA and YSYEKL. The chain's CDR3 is CASSPISGDGELFF. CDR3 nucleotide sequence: TGCGCCAGCAGCCCCATATCAGGGGACGGGGAGCTGTTTTTT.

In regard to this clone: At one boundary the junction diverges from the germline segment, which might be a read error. The CDR3 reads CASTRQGFREAQYF. The CDR3 DNA sequence: TGTGCCAGCACCCGACAGGGATTCCGAGAGGCCCAGTACTTC. The rearrangement joins TRBV11-2 to TRBJ2-5, with 7 bases that match TRBD1. The CDR3 runs to 14 residues. From germline, CDR1 is SGHAT and CDR2 FQNNGV.

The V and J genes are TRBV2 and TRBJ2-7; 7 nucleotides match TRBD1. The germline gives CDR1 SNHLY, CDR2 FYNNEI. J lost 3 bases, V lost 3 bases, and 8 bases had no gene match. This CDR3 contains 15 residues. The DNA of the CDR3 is TGTGCCAGCAGTGAGAGGACAGGTCTATACTACGAGCAGTACTTC. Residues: CASSERTGLYYEQYF.

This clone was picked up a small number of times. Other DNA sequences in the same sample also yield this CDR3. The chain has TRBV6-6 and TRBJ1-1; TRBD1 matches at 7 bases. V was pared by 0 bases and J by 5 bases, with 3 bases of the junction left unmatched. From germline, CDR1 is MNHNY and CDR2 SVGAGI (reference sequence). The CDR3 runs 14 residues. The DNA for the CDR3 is TGTGCCAGCAGTTACTCTGCAGGGGGAACTGAAGCTTTCTTT. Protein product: CASSYSAGGTEAFF.

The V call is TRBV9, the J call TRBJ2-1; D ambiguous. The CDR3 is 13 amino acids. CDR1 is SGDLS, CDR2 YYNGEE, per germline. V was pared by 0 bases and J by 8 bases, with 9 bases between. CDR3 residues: CASSVGSTHEQFF. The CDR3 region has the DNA TGTGCCAGCAGCGTAGGTAGTACCCATGAGCAGTTCTTC. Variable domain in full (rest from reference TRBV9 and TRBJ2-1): DSGVTQTPKHLITATGQRVTLRCSPRSGDLSVYWYQQSLDQGLQFLIQYYNGEERAKGNILERFSAQQFPDLHSELNLSSLELGDSALYFCASSVGSTHEQFFGPGTRLTVL.

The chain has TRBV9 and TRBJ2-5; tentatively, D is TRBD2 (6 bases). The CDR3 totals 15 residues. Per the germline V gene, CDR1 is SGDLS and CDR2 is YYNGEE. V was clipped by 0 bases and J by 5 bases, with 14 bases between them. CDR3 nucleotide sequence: TGTGCCAGCAGCGTAGATGGTAGTCGGGGGGAGACCCAGTACTTC. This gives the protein CASSVDGSRGETQYF.

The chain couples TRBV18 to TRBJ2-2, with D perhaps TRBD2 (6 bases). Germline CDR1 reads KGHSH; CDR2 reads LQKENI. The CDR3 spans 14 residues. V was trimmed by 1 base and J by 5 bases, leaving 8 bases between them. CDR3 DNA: TGTGCCAGCTCACCACGGAGGGAAACCGGGGAGCTGTTTTTT. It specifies CASSPRRETGELFF.

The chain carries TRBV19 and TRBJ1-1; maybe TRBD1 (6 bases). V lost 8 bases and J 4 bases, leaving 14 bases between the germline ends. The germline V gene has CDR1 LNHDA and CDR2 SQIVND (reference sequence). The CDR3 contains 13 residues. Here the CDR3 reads CASGGGEGTEAFF. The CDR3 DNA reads TGTGCCAGTGGGGGCGGGGAGGGCACTGAAGCTTTCTTT.

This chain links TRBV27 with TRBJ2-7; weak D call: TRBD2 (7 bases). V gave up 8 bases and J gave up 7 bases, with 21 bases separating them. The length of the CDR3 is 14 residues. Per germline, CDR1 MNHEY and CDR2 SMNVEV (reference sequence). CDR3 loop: CASRGGGDYEEQYF. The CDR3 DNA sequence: TGTGCCAGCCGAGGGGGAGGGGATTATGAGGAGCAGTACTTC.

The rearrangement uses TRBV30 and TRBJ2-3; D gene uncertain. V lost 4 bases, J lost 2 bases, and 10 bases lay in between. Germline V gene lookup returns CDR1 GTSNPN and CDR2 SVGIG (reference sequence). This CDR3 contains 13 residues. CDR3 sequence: CAWKAAITDTQYF. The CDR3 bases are TGTGCCTGGAAGGCGGCTATCACAGATACGCAGTATTTT.

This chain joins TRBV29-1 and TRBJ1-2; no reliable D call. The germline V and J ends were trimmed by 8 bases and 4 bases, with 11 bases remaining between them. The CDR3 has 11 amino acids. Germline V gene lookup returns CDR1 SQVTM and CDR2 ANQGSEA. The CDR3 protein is CSTGIFYGYTF. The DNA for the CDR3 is TGCAGCACCGGGATTTTCTATGGCTACACCTTC.

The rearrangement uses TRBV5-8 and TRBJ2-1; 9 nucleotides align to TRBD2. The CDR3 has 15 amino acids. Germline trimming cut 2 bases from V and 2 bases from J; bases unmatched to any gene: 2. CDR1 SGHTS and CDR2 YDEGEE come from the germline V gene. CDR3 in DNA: TGTGCCAGCAGCTTAAGCGGGGGGCCCTACAATGAGCAGTTCTTC. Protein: CASSLSGGPYNEQFF.

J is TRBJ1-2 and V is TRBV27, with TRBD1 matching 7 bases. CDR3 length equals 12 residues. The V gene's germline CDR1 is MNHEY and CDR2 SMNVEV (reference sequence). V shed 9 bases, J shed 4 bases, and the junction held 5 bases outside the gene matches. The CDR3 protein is CARINRGYGYTF. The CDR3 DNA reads TGTGCCAGAATAAACAGGGGCTATGGCTACACCTTC.

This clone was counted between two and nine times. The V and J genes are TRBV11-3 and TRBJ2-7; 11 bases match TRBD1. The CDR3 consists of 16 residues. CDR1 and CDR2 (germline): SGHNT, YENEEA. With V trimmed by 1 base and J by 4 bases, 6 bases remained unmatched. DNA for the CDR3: TGTGCCAGCAGCTTAGTCGGCGGACAGGGGGCGTACGAGCAGTACTTC. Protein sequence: CASSLVGGQGAYEQYF. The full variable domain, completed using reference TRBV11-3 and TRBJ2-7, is EAGVVQSPRYKIIEKKQPVAFWCNPISGHNTLYWYLQNLGQGPELLIRYENEEAVDDSQLPKDRFSAERLKGVDSTLKIQPAELGDSAVYLCASSLVGGQGAYEQYFGPGTRLTVT.

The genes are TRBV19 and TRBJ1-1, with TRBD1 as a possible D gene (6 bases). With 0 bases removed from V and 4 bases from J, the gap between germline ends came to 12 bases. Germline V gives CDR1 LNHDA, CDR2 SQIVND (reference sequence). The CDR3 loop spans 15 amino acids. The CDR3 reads CASSIDLRGGTEAFF. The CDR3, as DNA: TGTGCCAGTAGTATAGATCTCAGGGGTGGCACTGAAGCTTTCTTT.